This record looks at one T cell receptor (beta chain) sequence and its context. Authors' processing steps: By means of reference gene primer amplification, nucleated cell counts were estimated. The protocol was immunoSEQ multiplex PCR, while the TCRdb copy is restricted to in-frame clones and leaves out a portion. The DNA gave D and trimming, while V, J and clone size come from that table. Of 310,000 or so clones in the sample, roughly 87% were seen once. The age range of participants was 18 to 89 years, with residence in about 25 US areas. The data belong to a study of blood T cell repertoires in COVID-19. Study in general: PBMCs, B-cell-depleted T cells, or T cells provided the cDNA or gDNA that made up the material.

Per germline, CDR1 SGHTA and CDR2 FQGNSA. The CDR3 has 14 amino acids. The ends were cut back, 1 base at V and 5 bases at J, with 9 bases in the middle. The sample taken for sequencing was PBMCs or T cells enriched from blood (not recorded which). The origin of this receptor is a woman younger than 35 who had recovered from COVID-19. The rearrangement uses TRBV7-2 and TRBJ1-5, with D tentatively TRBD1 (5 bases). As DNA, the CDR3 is TGTGCCAGCAGCTTAGTAGGACAAGATCAGCCCCAGCATTTT. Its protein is CASSLVGQDQPQHF.